This record looks at one T cell receptor beta chain sequence and its context. This clonotype was picked up many times. The target of this receptor is not known. Base qualities are missing; no much larger clone stands one base away. A patient counted as having stable Graves' hyperthyroidism if no progression to ophthalmopathy occurred over 18 months of follow-up. Hyperthyroidism patients were aged 18 to 65 years and newly diagnosed, with disease duration of less than 2 months. The study excluded patients with uncontrolled infections, other autoimmune diseases, pregnancy or lactation. Diagnoses were based on clinical symptoms, serum thyroxine and TRAb, thyroid ultrasound and orbital computed tomography. PBMCs were separated from roughly 9.6 ml of fresh peripheral blood using Ficoll-Paque density gradient centrifugation. Total RNA was extracted using Trizol reagent, and RNA quality was assessed on an Agilent 2100 Bioanalyzer.

The entry originates in a study of T cells in Graves' hyperthyroidism and ophthalmopathy (dated by TCRdb to the late 2010s). Context from the whole study: Peripheral blood was sampled at the time of initial diagnosis, prior to any treatment. The paper describes TCR Vbeta CDR3 sequencing of about 140 peripheral blood samples, made up of about 40 ophthalmopathy patients, around 78 hyperthyroidism patients and some 17 progressor patients. Prospective prediction of ophthalmopathy was tested in an independent validation cohort of 18 hyperthyroidism patients and 17 patients who later progressed to ophthalmopathy. To identify distinguishing TCR V-J signatures, a discovery cohort of 90 to 100 patients was used, comprising 43 with Graves' ophthalmopathy and roughly 60 with stable Graves' hyperthyroidism. After blood sampling, hyperthyroidism patients were treated with methimazole at a starting dose of 30 mg daily, and ophthalmopathy patients were treated with high-dose intravenous methylprednisolone. In more than 5 Graves' hyperthyroidism patients, the study also compared T-cell repertoires from thyroid tissue with T-cell repertoires from blood. The approximately 98 discovery patients were randomly divided into training and test sets at a 7:3 ratio.

Trimming takes 2 bases from V and 4 bases from J, and the germline ends sit 10 bases apart. Reading from cysteine to phenylalanine, the CDR3 counts 14 amino acids. The CDR3 DNA has 42 bases and is translated from base 1. Sequences SGHVS (CDR1) and FQNEAQ (CDR2) are obtained from the germline V gene. The TCR beta CDR3 regions were amplified from the RNA transcripts. For the first round of RT-PCR on the TCR CDR3, the HTBI primer set was used together with the Qiagen OneStep RT-PCR kit. Libraries were constructed in a second round of multiplex PCR, after which size selection and purification were performed. Paired-end sequencing of the libraries was performed with 100 bp reads on an Illumina HiSeq2000. The authors processed their data as follows. SOAPnuke was used to process the raw data, removing reads that contained adapters or uncalled bases, had a mean Phred below 15, or lacked an exact match to the constant primer or identifier. COPE v1.2.5 was used to merge the high-quality paired reads, and each unique nucleotide sequence was defined as a clonotype. Clonotypes were aligned to IMGT TRBV, TRBD and TRBJ reference segments using MiTCR v1.1. Only V-J combinations with frequency above 0.0001, covering about 99% of repertoires, were analysed. A TCS score was defined as the ratio of F50 (clonal expansion) to E x V (chaos), with BLOSUM62-based TCRdist applied between CDR3 peptides within each V-J. Welch's t-statistics and random forest reduced roughly 540 V-J features to 13, which were used in a naive Bayes classifier (R e1071). Starting from the raw public reads, TCRdb applied fastp trimming at Q25, assembled clones with MiXCR and retained in-frame beta chains. One record per CDR3 amino acid sequence lists the most common genes and DNA. TCRdb's processing, not the study's, gives the V and J calls here. The table for this sample lists approximately 320,000 distinct CDR3 sequences; 16% of them were counted only once. The top ten clones comprise approximately 35% of the sample.

The study at large found these results: In cross-validation, a model built on a 13 V-J signature told ophthalmopathy apart from stable hyperthyroidism with 85% to 90% sensitivity and about 81% specificity, and in testing the same model reached 80%/75%. Sample size was not statistically predetermined, and investigators were not blinded to group allocation. Most expanded thyroid clonotypes (frequency above 0.001) were also found in blood, which suggests that blood repertoires may mirror thyroid immune responses. In validation, progression to ophthalmopathy was predicted by the model with approximately 67% sensitivity and around 76% specificity, a median of around 5.9 months before onset.

This clonotype was sampled from a man between 25 and 39 years old with Graves' hyperthyroidism. The sample comprised blood. This chain joins TRBV7-8 to TRBJ2-3; the D gene cannot be resolved reliably. Here the CDR3 is given as CASSLIAGSDTQYF. DNA sequence: TGTGCCAGCAGCTTAATAGCAGGTTCAGATACGCAGTATTTT.